This TCR beta chain is from a study of blood T cell repertoires in COVID-19. Sequencing used immunoSEQ multiplex PCR; TCRdb keeps in-frame clones, though not all of them. The sample lists roughly 70,000 clones; 70% to 80% were seen once. Germline CDR1 and CDR2: SNHLY and FYNNEI. CDR3 size: 15 residues. The V gene lost 2 bases and the J gene lost 1 base, with 10 bases spanning the gap. The TCR was taken from a human donor in a cohort sampled during active COVID-19. V and J are TRBV2 and TRBJ2-3; D might be TRBD2 (6 bases). The sequenced material came from peripheral blood. The CDR3 nucleotides are TGTGCCAGCAGTGAACAGCGACTAGGCACAGATACGCAGTATTTT. This encodes CASSEQRLGTDTQYF.